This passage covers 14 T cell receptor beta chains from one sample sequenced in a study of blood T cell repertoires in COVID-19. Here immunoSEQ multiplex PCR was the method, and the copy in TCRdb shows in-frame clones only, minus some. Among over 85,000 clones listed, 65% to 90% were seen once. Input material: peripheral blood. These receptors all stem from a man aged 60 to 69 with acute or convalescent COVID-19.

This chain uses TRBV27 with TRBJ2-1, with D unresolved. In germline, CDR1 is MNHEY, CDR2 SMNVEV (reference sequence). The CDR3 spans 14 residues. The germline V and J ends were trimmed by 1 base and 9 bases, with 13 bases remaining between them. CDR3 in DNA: TGTGCCAGCAGTTTATTTCGCTCTCCGGGTGAGCAGTTCTTC. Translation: CASSLFRSPGEQFF.

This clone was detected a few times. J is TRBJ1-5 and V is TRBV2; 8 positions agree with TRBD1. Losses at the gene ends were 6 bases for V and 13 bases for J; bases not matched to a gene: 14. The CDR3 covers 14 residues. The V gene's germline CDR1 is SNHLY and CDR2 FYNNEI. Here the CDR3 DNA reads TGTGCCAGCAGCTGGGACAGGAGTGGGGATATTCAGCATTTT. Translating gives CASSWDRSGDIQHF.

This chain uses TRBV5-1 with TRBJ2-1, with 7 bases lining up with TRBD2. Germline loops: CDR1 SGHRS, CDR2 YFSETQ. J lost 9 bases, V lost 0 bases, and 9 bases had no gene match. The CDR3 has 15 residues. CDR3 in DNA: TGCGCCAGCAGCTTGGGTGCGGGAGTGACAATTGAGCAGTTCTTC. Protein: CASSLGAGVTIEQFF.

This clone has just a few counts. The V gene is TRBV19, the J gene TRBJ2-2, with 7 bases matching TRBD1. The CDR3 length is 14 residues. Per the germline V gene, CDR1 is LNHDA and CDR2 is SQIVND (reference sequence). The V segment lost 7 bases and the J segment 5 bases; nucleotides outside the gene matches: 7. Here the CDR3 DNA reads TGTGCCAGTACGGAGACAGGGTATACCGGGGAGCTGTTTTTT. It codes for CASTETGYTGELFF.

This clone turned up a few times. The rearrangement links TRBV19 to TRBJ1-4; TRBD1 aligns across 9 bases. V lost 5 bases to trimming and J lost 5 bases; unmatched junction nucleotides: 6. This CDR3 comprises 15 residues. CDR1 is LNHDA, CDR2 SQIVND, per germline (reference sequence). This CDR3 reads CASSHSTGGNEKLFF. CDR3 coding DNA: TGTGCCAGTAGTCATTCGACAGGGGGAAATGAAAAACTGTTTTTT.

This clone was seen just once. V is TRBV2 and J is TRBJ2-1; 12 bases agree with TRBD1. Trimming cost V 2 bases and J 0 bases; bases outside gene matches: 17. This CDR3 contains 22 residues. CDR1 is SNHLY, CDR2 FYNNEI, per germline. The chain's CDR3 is CASSESSNRGQGAYLSYNEQFF. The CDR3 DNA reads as TGTGCCAGCAGTGAAAGTAGCAATAGGGGACAGGGGGCTTACCTCTCCTACAATGAGCAGTTCTTC. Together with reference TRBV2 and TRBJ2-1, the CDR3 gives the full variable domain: EPEVTQTPSHQVTQMGQEVILRCVPISNHLYFYWYRQILGQKVEFLVSFYNNEISEKSEIFDDQFSVERPDGSNFTLKIRSTKLEDSAMYFCASSESSNRGQGAYLSYNEQFFGPGTRLTVL.

CDR3 DNA: TGTGCCAGCAGTAAGGAGATGGGCACTGAAGCTTTCTTT. It encodes CASSKEMGTEAFF. V and J are TRBV6-2 or TRBV6-3 and TRBJ1-1; D is unresolved. Per germline, CDR1 MNHEY and CDR2 SVGEGT. With 5 bases removed from V and 4 bases from J, the gap between germline ends came to 11 bases. The CDR3 is 13 amino acids.

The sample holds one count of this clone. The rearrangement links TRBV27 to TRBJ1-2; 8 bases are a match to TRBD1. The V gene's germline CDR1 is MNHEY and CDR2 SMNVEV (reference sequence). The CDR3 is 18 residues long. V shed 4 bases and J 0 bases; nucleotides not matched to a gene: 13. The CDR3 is CASSSSSGTGETNYGYTF. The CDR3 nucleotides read TGTGCCAGCAGTTCATCCTCCGGGACAGGAGAAACTAACTATGGCTACACCTTC.

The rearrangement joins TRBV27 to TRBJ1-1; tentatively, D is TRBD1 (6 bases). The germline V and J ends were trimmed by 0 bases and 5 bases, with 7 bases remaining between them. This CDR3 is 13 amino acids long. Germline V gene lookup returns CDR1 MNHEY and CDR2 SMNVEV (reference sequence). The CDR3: CASSLSGTTEAFF. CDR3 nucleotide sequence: TGTGCCAGCAGTTTATCCGGGACAACTGAAGCTTTCTTT.

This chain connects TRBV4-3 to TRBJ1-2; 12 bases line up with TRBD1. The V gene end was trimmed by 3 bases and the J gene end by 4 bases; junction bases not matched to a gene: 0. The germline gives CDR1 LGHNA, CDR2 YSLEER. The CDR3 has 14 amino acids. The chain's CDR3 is CASSQGQGAYGYTF. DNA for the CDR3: TGCGCCAGCAGCCAGGGACAGGGGGCCTATGGCTACACCTTC.

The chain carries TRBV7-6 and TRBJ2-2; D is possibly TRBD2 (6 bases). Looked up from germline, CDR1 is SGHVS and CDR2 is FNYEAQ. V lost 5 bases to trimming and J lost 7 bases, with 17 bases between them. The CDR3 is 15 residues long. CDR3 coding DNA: TGTGCCAGCAGCCCGGGACTCCCTCACGTCGGGGAGCTGTTTTTT. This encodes CASSPGLPHVGELFF. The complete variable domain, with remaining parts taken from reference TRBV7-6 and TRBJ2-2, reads GAGVSQSPRYKVTKRGQDVALRCDPISGHVSLYWYRQALGQGPEFLTYFNYEAQQDKSGLPNDRFSAERPEGSISTLTIQRTEQRDSAMYRCASSPGLPHVGELFFGEGSRLTVL.

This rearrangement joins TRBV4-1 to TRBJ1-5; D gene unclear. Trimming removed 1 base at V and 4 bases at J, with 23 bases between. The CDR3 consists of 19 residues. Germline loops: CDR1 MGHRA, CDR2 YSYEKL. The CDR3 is CASSQVVAIQEARNQPQHF. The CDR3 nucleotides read TGCGCCAGCAGCCAAGTTGTGGCGATCCAGGAGGCCCGGAATCAGCCCCAGCATTTT.

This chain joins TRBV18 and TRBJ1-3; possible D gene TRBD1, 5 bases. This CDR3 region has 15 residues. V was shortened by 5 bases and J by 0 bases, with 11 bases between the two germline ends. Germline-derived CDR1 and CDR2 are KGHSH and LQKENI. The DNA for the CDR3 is TGTGCCAGCTCATTATCAGGGATCTCTGGAAACACCATATATTTT. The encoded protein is CASSLSGISGNTIYF.

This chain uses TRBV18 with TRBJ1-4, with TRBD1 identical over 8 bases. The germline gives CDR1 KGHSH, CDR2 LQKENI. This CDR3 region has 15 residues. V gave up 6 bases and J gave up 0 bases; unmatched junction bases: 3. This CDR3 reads CASSRDRTTNEKLFF. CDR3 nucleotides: TGTGCCAGCTCTCGGGACAGGACAACTAATGAAAAACTGTTTTTT.